The 30 T cell receptor beta chains presented below share a single source sample, sequenced in a study of identifying expanded T cells in peripheral blood. Profiled with immunoSEQ multiplex PCR; TCRdb holds only in-frame clones, not every one. The data contain 130,000 or so clones, approximately 84% of them singletons. Sequenced: blood. These receptors originate from a person between 18 and 75 years old in good health.

The chain links TRBV5-5 to TRBJ2-7; TRBD1 might be the D (5 bases). Trimming removed 2 bases at V and 0 bases at J, with 12 bases between. The V gene's germline CDR1 is SGHKS and CDR2 YYEKEE (reference sequence). The CDR3 has 15 amino acids. CDR3 in amino acids: CASSLLGVSSYEQYF. The CDR3 nucleotides are TGTGCCAGCAGCTTATTAGGGGTAAGCTCCTACGAGCAGTACTTC. The variable domain in full, completed from reference TRBV5-5 and TRBJ2-7, reads DAGVTQSPTHLIKTRGQQVTLRCSPISGHKSVSWYQQVLGQGPQFIFQYYEKEERGRGNFPDRFSARQFPNYSSELNVNALLLGDSALYLCASSLLGVSSYEQYFGPGTRLTVT.

The chain links TRBV5-6 to TRBJ1-5; no clear D. V was shortened by 1 base and J by 4 bases, with 9 bases between the two germline ends. Germline V gives CDR1 SGHDT, CDR2 YYEEEE. The CDR3 loop spans 14 amino acids. The CDR3 DNA follows: TGTGCCAGCAGCTTGTATTCGGCAAATCAGCCCCAGCATTTT. Translation gives CASSLYSANQPQHF.

This chain connects TRBV30 to TRBJ2-3; no reliable D call. Germline CDR1 GTSNPN, CDR2 SVGIG (reference sequence). The CDR3 runs 13 residues. Trimming took off 0 bases at V and 4 bases at J, with 8 bases between the two ends. CDR3 coding DNA: TGTGCCTGGAGTGTTGGCTACCCAGATACGCAGTATTTT. This encodes CAWSVGYPDTQYF. Drawing the rest from reference TRBV30 and TRBJ2-3, the complete variable domain is SQTIHQWPATLVQPVGSPLSLECTVEGTSNPNLYWYRQAAGRGLQLLFYSVGIGQISSEVPQNLSASRPQDRQFILSSKKLLLSDSGFYLCAWSVGYPDTQYFGPGTRLTVL.

This clone has a single count. The V gene is TRBV30, the J gene TRBJ2-1; 8 nucleotides agree with TRBD2. The germline gives CDR1 GTSNPN, CDR2 SVGIG (reference sequence). The junction had 13 bases not matched to a gene; V was cut back by 5 bases and J by 1 base. The CDR3 consists of 17 residues. The CDR3 DNA sequence: TGTGCCTGGGAGTTGCTAGCGGGCTTCTGGTCCTACAATGAGCAGTTCTTC. This gives the protein CAWELLAGFWSYNEQFF.

This sequence joins TRBV19 and TRBJ1-2; 8 positions match TRBD1. Looked up from germline, CDR1 is LNHDA and CDR2 is SQIVND (reference sequence). CDR3 length: 15 amino acids. J was trimmed by 8 bases and V by 1 base; bases with no gene match: 9. CDR3 nucleotide sequence: TGTGCCAGTAGTATAGCCCTGCAGGGGGCAAAAGGCTACACCTTC. It yields the protein CASSIALQGAKGYTF.

This rearrangement joins TRBV15 to TRBJ2-7; D assignment may be TRBD1 or TRBD2 (5 bases each). This CDR3 has 14 residues. Germline V CDR1 and CDR2: LNHNV, YYDKDF (reference sequence). The V gene lost 5 bases and the J gene lost 6 bases, with 17 bases spanning the gap. The chain's CDR3 is CATSRDRSGGEQYF. CDR3 nucleotides: TGTGCCACCAGCCGGGACCGGAGCGGCGGCGAGCAGTACTTC.

The chain carries TRBV7-2 and TRBJ1-2; D gene uncertain. Trimming stripped 0 bases from V and 4 bases from J, with 3 bases between. CDR3 length: 12 amino acids. Per the germline V gene, CDR1 is SGHTA and CDR2 is FQGNSA. The CDR3 reads CASSLAAYGYTF. CDR3 nucleotides: TGTGCCAGCAGCTTAGCGGCCTATGGCTACACCTTC. Full variable domain (outside the CDR3, taken from reference TRBV7-2 and TRBJ1-2): GAGVSQSPSNKVTEKGKDVELRCDPISGHTALYWYRQSLGQGLEFLIYFQGNSAPDKSGLPSDRFSAERTGGSVSTLTIQRTQQEDSAVYLCASSLAAYGYTFGSGTRLTVV.

CDR3 DNA sequence: TGTGCCAGCTCACATGCGAACACCGGGGAGCTGTTTTTT. It yields the protein CASSHANTGELFF. The chain employs TRBV18 and TRBJ2-2; D is undetermined. Germline-derived CDR1 and CDR2 are KGHSH and LQKENI. The V gene lost 4 bases and the J gene lost 0 bases, with 3 bases spanning the gap. The CDR3 has 13 residues. Looking up the rest from reference TRBV18 and TRBJ2-2 gives the full variable domain: NAGVMQNPRHLVRRRGQEARLRCSPMKGHSHVYWYRQLPEEGLKFMVYLQKENIIDESGMPKERFSAEFPKEGPSILRIQQVVRGDSAAYFCASSHANTGELFFGEGSRLTVL.

This chain joins TRBV9 and TRBJ1-5; D is perhaps TRBD1 (6 bases). The V end was cut by 4 bases, the J end by 3 bases, with 11 bases between. CDR1 and CDR2 from the germline V gene are SGDLS and YYNGEE. There are 14 residues in the CDR3. This CDR3 is CASSSRDTNQPQHF. CDR3 coding DNA: TGTGCCAGCAGCTCCCGGGACACCAATCAGCCCCAGCATTTT.

The rearrangement links TRBV28 to TRBJ1-6; possibly TRBD1 for D (5 bases). Trimming took off 7 bases at V and 9 bases at J, with 19 bases between the two ends. CDR1 and CDR2 (germline): MDHEN, SYDVKM. The CDR3 is 15 residues long. The CDR3 sequence: CASTLGGGISSPLHF. The DNA for the CDR3 is TGTGCCAGCACCCTGGGGGGTGGCATAAGTTCACCCCTCCACTTT.

This chain joins TRBV27 and TRBJ2-1; no firm D call. Trimming shortened V by 4 bases and J by 3 bases, and 1 base separated the two germline ends. The CDR3 is made up of 11 amino acids. From germline, CDR1 is MNHEY and CDR2 SMNVEV (reference sequence). The CDR3 spells CASSYYNEQFF. As DNA, the CDR3 is TGTGCCAGCAGTTACTACAATGAGCAGTTCTTC.

The chain uses TRBV5-6 and TRBJ2-1, with D possibly called TRBD1 or TRBD2 (6 bases each). The CDR3 covers 15 residues. The V end lost 2 bases, the J end lost 0 bases, and 9 bases lay between the germline ends. Germline lookup yields CDR1 SGHDT and CDR2 YYEEEE. The CDR3 protein is CASSFGGSSYNEQFF. In nucleotides, the CDR3 is TGTGCCAGCAGCTTCGGGGGCAGCTCCTACAATGAGCAGTTCTTC.

V usage is TRBV30 and J usage is TRBJ2-1; D not resolved. The V gene's germline CDR1 is GTSNPN and CDR2 SVGIG (reference sequence). V lost 7 bases, J lost 4 bases, and 11 bases lay in between. The CDR3 runs 12 residues. CDR3 bases: TGTGCCTTCATACAGAGTTACAATGAGCAGTTCTTC. Translated, it gives CAFIQSYNEQFF. Supplemented by reference TRBV30 and TRBJ2-1, the full variable domain reads SQTIHQWPATLVQPVGSPLSLECTVEGTSNPNLYWYRQAAGRGLQLLFYSVGIGQISSEVPQNLSASRPQDRQFILSSKKLLLSDSGFYLCAFIQSYNEQFFGPGTRLTVL.

The J gene is TRBJ1-6, the V gene TRBV19, with D maybe TRBD1 (5 bases). Germline-derived CDR1 and CDR2 are LNHDA and SQIVND (reference sequence). The length of the CDR3 is 14 residues. V shed 7 bases and J shed 5 bases, with 12 bases lying between them. CDR3 in amino acids: CASTQGLNNSPLHF. CDR3 bases: TGTGCCAGTACCCAGGGCCTAAATAATTCACCCCTCCACTTT.

The V gene is TRBV6-5, the J gene TRBJ2-6, with D possibly matching TRBD1 (6 bases). The germline V gene encodes CDR1 MNHEY and CDR2 SVGAGI. The CDR3 is 15 amino acids. With 6 bases removed from V and 2 bases from J, the gap between germline ends came to 11 bases. The chain's CDR3 is CASSLNRAGANVLTF. CDR3 nucleotides: TGTGCCAGCAGCCTTAACAGGGCTGGGGCCAACGTCCTGACTTTC.

This clone occurred once. The chain carries TRBV5-5 and TRBJ1-3; 7 positions agree with TRBD1. V lost 4 bases, J lost 0 bases, and 13 bases stayed unmatched. This CDR3 contains 18 residues. CDR1 and CDR2 from the germline V gene are SGHKS and YYEKEE (reference sequence). The CDR3 protein is CASSLAAIGQVSGNTIYF. DNA for the CDR3: TGTGCCAGCAGCCTGGCGGCAATCGGACAGGTCTCTGGAAACACCATATATTTT. Looking up the rest from reference TRBV5-5 and TRBJ1-3 gives the full variable domain: DAGVTQSPTHLIKTRGQQVTLRCSPISGHKSVSWYQQVLGQGPQFIFQYYEKEERGRGNFPDRFSARQFPNYSSELNVNALLLGDSALYLCASSLAAIGQVSGNTIYFGEGSWLTVV.

The CDR3 sequence is CASSPGGGTDGYTF. As DNA, the CDR3 is TGTGCCAGCTCCCCGGGAGGGGGTACTGATGGCTACACCTTC. V usage is TRBV18 and J usage is TRBJ1-2; TRBD1 might be the D (6 bases). Germline V gene sequence: CDR1 KGHSH, CDR2 LQKENI. The V gene lost 6 bases and the J gene lost 6 bases, with 17 bases spanning the gap. CDR3 length equals 14 residues.

This chain joins TRBV6-5 and TRBJ1-6; 7 nucleotides line up with TRBD1. The germline CDR1 and CDR2 sequences are MNHEY and SVGAGI. The CDR3 has 12 amino acids. V gave up 5 bases and J gave up 9 bases; unmatched junction bases: 1. The CDR3 loop reads CASSDRVSPLHF. The CDR3, as DNA: TGTGCCAGCAGTGACAGGGTTTCACCCCTCCACTTT.

J is TRBJ2-1 and V is TRBV6-5; D is uncertain. Per germline, CDR1 MNHEY and CDR2 SVGAGI. The CDR3 totals 12 residues. Trimming pared 6 bases from V and 9 bases from J, leaving 12 bases between. CDR3 bases: TGTGCCAGCAGATATGGGATTAGTGAGCAGTTCTTC. As protein: CASRYGISEQFF.

The rearrangement uses TRBV12-5 and TRBJ1-4; no reliable D call. Trimming cost V 1 base and J 8 bases, with 20 bases left between them. The CDR3 runs to 17 residues. Germline V lookup: CDR1 LGHNT, CDR2 FRNRAP. This CDR3 reads CASGLESPGYSHEKLFF. In DNA, the CDR3 is TGTGCTAGTGGTTTGGAGAGCCCGGGGTACTCGCACGAAAAACTGTTTTTT. Filled out from reference TRBV12-5 and TRBJ1-4, the complete variable domain reads DARVTQTPRHKVTEMGQEVTMRCQPILGHNTVFWYRQTMMQGLELLAYFRNRAPLDDSGMPKDRFSAEMPDATLATLKIQPSEPRDSAVYFCASGLESPGYSHEKLFFGSGTQLSVL.

This clone was observed once. The V call is TRBV14, the J call TRBJ2-1; TRBD1 matches at 10 bases. Germline CDR1 and CDR2: SGHDN and FVKESK. CDR3 length equals 16 residues. With 1 base clipped from V and 10 bases from J, the junction kept 10 bases outside the gene matches. In nucleotides, the CDR3 is TGTGCCAGCAGCCAAGGAATTAGGACAGGGGGTAAGGAGCAGTTCTTC. The encoded protein is CASSQGIRTGGKEQFF.

This clone appeared a few times. The chain has TRBV30 and TRBJ1-2; D unclear. This CDR3 comprises 14 residues. The ends were cut back, 0 bases at V and 1 base at J, with 9 bases in the middle. Germline CDR1 is GTSNPN and CDR2 is SVGIG (reference sequence). The CDR3 nucleotides read TGTGCCTGGAGTGTAGGTGTAGGTAACTATGGCTACACCTTC. Its translation is CAWSVGVGNYGYTF. Using reference TRBV30 and TRBJ1-2 for the parts outside the CDR3, the full variable domain is SQTIHQWPATLVQPVGSPLSLECTVEGTSNPNLYWYRQAAGRGLQLLFYSVGIGQISSEVPQNLSASRPQDRQFILSSKKLLLSDSGFYLCAWSVGVGNYGYTFGSGTRLTVV.

The rearrangement links TRBV5-6 to TRBJ2-1; 7 positions agree with TRBD1. The germline V gene has CDR1 SGHDT and CDR2 YYEEEE. There are 14 residues in the CDR3. Trimming removed 0 bases from V and 7 bases from J; junction bases left unmatched: 4. The DNA of the CDR3 is TGTGCCAGCAGCTTGGGGGGACAGATGAATGAGCAGTTCTTC. This codes for CASSLGGQMNEQFF. The whole variable domain, filled in from reference TRBV5-6 and TRBJ2-1, reads DAGVTQSPTHLIKTRGQQVTLRCSPKSGHDTVSWYQQALGQGPQFIFQYYEEEERQRGNFPDRFSGHQFPNYSSELNVNALLLGDSALYLCASSLGGQMNEQFFGPGTRLTVL.

The chain recombines TRBV5-1 with TRBJ2-1; D perhaps matches TRBD2 (5 bases). Trimming cost V 4 bases and J 8 bases, with 16 bases left between them. Germline CDR1 and CDR2: SGHRS and YFSETQ. The CDR3 length is 14 residues. CDR3 sequence: CASSAGGEVHEQFF. In nucleotides, the CDR3 is TGCGCCAGCAGCGCCGGAGGTGAGGTCCATGAGCAGTTCTTC.

This rearrangement joins TRBV7-9 to TRBJ2-1; D is unclear. The V end was cut by 1 base, the J end by 9 bases, with 4 bases between. The CDR3 is 11 residues long. Germline V CDR1 and CDR2: SEHNR, FQNEAQ (reference sequence). CDR3: CASSLGSEQFF. The CDR3 coding sequence is TGTGCCAGCAGCTTAGGCAGTGAGCAGTTCTTC.

V gene TRBV6-4 combines with J gene TRBJ2-2, with a weak D call TRBD1 (6 bases). With 7 bases removed from V and 3 bases from J, the gap between germline ends came to 9 bases. This CDR3 is built from 13 residues. The germline V gene has CDR1 MRHNA and CDR2 SNTAGT. The CDR3 DNA is TGTGCCAGCACGGACAGTTACACCGGGGAGCTGTTTTTT. Translating it yields CASTDSYTGELFF.

CDR3: CASSLYTDTQYF. The CDR3 DNA reads TGCGCCAGCAGCTTGTACACAGATACGCAGTATTTT. This chain joins TRBV5-1 and TRBJ2-3, with D hard to call. This CDR3 comprises 12 residues. Per germline, CDR1 SGHRS and CDR2 YFSETQ. V was shortened by 1 base and J by 2 bases, with 2 bases between the two germline ends.

This clone has a single count. The chain combines TRBV5-1 with TRBJ2-2, with D possibly being TRBD1 (6 bases). The V end was cut by 0 bases, the J end by 4 bases, with 10 bases between. The germline gives CDR1 SGHRS, CDR2 YFSETQ. CDR3 size: 15 residues. The CDR3 sequence: CASSLVQGGTGELFF. DNA for the CDR3: TGCGCCAGCAGCTTGGTACAGGGTGGCACCGGGGAGCTGTTTTTT.

The chain carries TRBV18 and TRBJ2-5; no reliable D call. Looked up from germline, CDR1 is KGHSH and CDR2 is LQKENI. This CDR3 has 14 residues. The V end lost 2 bases, the J end lost 1 base, and 8 bases lay between the germline ends. The CDR3 sequence is CASSPNYPQETQYF. The DNA of the CDR3 is TGTGCCAGCTCACCAAACTATCCCCAAGAGACCCAGTACTTC.

V and J are TRBV5-1 and TRBJ2-5; 7 bases align to TRBD2. Per the germline V gene, CDR1 is SGHRS and CDR2 is YFSETQ. Germline trimming cut 7 bases from V and 5 bases from J; bases unmatched to any gene: 8. This CDR3 contains 13 residues. CDR3 sequence reads: CASSMGGKETQYF. As DNA, the CDR3 is TGCGCCAGCTCGATGGGGGGGAAGGAGACCCAGTACTTC.